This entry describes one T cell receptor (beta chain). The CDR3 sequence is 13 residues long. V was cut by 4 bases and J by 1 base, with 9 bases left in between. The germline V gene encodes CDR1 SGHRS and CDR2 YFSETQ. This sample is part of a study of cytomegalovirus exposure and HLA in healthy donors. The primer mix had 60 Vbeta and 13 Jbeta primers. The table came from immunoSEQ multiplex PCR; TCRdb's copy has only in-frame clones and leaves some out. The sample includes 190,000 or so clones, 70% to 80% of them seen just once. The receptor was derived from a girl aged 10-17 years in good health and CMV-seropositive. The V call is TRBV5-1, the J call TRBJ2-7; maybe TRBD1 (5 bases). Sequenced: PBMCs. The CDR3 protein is CASSPRQSYEQYF. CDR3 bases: TGCGCCAGCAGCCCCAGACAGTCCTACGAGCAGTACTTC.